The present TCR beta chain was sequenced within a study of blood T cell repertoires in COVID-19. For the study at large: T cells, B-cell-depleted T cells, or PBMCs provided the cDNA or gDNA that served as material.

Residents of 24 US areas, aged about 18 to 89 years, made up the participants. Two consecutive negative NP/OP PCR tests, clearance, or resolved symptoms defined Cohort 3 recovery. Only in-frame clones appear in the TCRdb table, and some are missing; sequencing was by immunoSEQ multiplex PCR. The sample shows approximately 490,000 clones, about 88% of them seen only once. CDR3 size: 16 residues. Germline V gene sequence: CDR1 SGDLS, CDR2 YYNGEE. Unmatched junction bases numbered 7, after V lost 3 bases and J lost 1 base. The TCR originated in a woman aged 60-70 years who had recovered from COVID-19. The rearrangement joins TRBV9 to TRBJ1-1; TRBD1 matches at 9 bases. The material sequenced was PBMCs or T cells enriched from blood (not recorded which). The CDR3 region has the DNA TGTGCCAGCAGCGCGGGCCTACAGGGGGCGAACACTGAAGCTTTCTTT. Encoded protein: CASSAGLQGANTEAFF.